The 23 T cell receptor beta chains reported below all come from one sample, sequenced in a study of T cell responses to AZD1222 COVID-19 vaccine. Here immunoSEQ multiplex PCR was the method, and the copy in TCRdb shows in-frame clones only, minus some. In the table there are approximately 120,000 clones, approximately 91% of which are singletons. The material sequenced was peripheral blood, taken 28 days after the second AZD1222 dose. The source of these receptors is an adult who received the AZD1222 COVID-19 vaccine.

This clone was observed once. The chain joins TRBV27 to TRBJ2-7; 7 positions match TRBD2. Germline CDR1 and CDR2: MNHEY and SMNVEV (reference sequence). The trim removed 1 base at V and 2 bases at J, leaving 2 bases unmatched. The CDR3 has 14 residues. DNA for the CDR3: TGTGCCAGCAGTTTATGGGAGGGGCCCTACGAGCAGTACTTC. It codes for CASSLWEGPYEQYF.

The chain has TRBV28 and TRBJ1-4; D not resolved. Between the trimmed V and J ends, which lost 6 bases and 8 bases, there was a span of 16 bases. Germline CDR1 and CDR2: MDHEN and SYDVKM. This CDR3 contains 14 residues. Here the CDR3 DNA reads TGTGCCAGCAGATCGGACCTCATGAGGGAAAAACTGTTTTTT. Amino acids: CASRSDLMREKLFF.

V usage is TRBV7-2 and J usage is TRBJ2-5; the match to TRBD1 covers 7 bases. V dropped 5 bases and J dropped 5; count of bases not matched to a gene: 5. CDR1 and CDR2 from the germline V gene are SGHTA and FQGNSA. The CDR3 is 13 residues long. The CDR3 loop is CASSNRGGETQYF. The CDR3 DNA reads TGTGCCAGCAGCAACAGGGGTGGGGAGACCCAGTACTTC.

This CDR3 reads CASSPGQGHYTEAFF. The CDR3 nucleotides are TGTGCCAGCAGCCCCGGACAGGGGCACTACACTGAAGCTTTCTTT. The genes are TRBV7-9 and TRBJ1-1; 9 nucleotides line up with TRBD1. V shed 5 bases and J 3 bases; nucleotides not matched to a gene: 7. From germline, CDR1 is SEHNR and CDR2 FQNEAQ (reference sequence). This CDR3 contains 15 residues.

This clone showed up just once. The chain joins TRBV28 to TRBJ2-5, with TRBD2 identical over 7 bases. Looked up from germline, CDR1 is MDHEN and CDR2 is SYDVKM. J gave up 1 base and V 7 bases, and 9 bases lay outside the gene matches. This CDR3 is built from 15 residues. This CDR3 reads CASIKTTSSQETQYF. CDR3 nucleotides: TGTGCCAGCATAAAAACGACTAGCAGCCAAGAGACCCAGTACTTC.

The V call is TRBV3-1 (or the pseudogene TRBV3-2), the J call TRBJ2-1; possible D gene TRBD1, 6 bases. The CDR3 consists of 16 residues. Trimming pared 2 bases from V and 0 bases from J, leaving 11 bases between. Germline assignment: CDR1 LGHDT and CDR2 YNNKEL (reference sequence). The CDR3 sequence is CASSQNTGNSYNEQFF. CDR3 sequence (DNA): TGTGCCAGCAGCCAAAATACAGGGAACTCCTACAATGAGCAGTTCTTC.

The rearrangement links TRBV18 to TRBJ1-1; 11 nucleotides agree with TRBD1. The CDR3 loop spans 16 amino acids. The germline V gene has CDR1 KGHSH and CDR2 LQKENI. Trimming at V came to 6 bases and at J to 3 bases, leaving 9 bases not matched to a gene. CDR3 amino acids: CASSLGQGAMDTEAFF. CDR3 nucleotide sequence: TGTGCCAGCTCTCTTGGACAGGGGGCGATGGACACTGAAGCTTTCTTT. Together with reference TRBV18 and TRBJ1-1, the CDR3 gives the full variable domain: NAGVMQNPRHLVRRRGQEARLRCSPMKGHSHVYWYRQLPEEGLKFMVYLQKENIIDESGMPKERFSAEFPKEGPSILRIQQVVRGDSAAYFCASSLGQGAMDTEAFFGQGTRLTVV.

This sequence joins TRBV5-4 and TRBJ1-6; 10 nucleotides match TRBD1. CDR3 length: 16 amino acids. CDR1 and CDR2 from the germline V gene are SGHNT and YYREEE (reference sequence). The V segment lost 4 bases and the J segment 8 bases; nucleotides outside the gene matches: 9. The CDR3 is CASSQKPGTGDSPLHF. The CDR3 region has the DNA TGTGCCAGCAGCCAGAAGCCTGGGACAGGGGATTCACCCCTCCACTTT.

The CDR3 DNA is TGTGCCAGCAGTCAGGGACTAGCGGGAGTGGAGACCCAGTACTTC. Its translation: CASSQGLAGVETQYF. The chain uses TRBV28 and TRBJ2-5; 14 bases map to TRBD2. This CDR3 has 15 residues. V lost 5 bases to trimming and J lost 5 bases; unmatched junction nucleotides: 4. Germline assignment: CDR1 MDHEN and CDR2 SYDVKM.

The rearrangement joins TRBV28 to TRBJ1-5; D is perhaps TRBD1 (5 bases). The ends were cut back, 4 bases at V and 2 bases at J, with 12 bases in the middle. The CDR3 has 15 residues. Germline V gives CDR1 MDHEN, CDR2 SYDVKM. The CDR3 spells CASSSQGGGNQPQHF. The CDR3 coding sequence is TGTGCCAGCAGTTCTCAGGGAGGAGGCAATCAGCCCCAGCATTTT.

This chain uses TRBV5-1 with TRBJ1-6; a possible D gene is TRBD1 (5 bases). CDR1 and CDR2 (germline): SGHRS, YFSETQ. V shed 4 bases and J shed 10 bases, with 18 bases lying between them. The CDR3 totals 15 residues. The CDR3 loop reads CASSESGLGESPLHF. In DNA form, the CDR3 reads TGCGCCAGCAGCGAGAGCGGTTTGGGGGAATCACCCCTCCACTTT.

The CDR3 region is CASSHNGQETQYF. In DNA form, the CDR3 reads TGTGCCAGCAGCCACAACGGGCAAGAGACCCAGTACTTC. The chain joins TRBV3-1 (or the pseudogene TRBV3-2) to TRBJ2-5; D not certain. The V end lost 3 bases, the J end lost 2 bases, and 7 bases lay between the germline ends. CDR1 is LGHDT and CDR2 is YNNKEL in the germline V gene (reference sequence). This CDR3 contains 13 residues.

This rearrangement joins TRBV4-1 to TRBJ1-1; a weak D match, TRBD1 (5 bases). The germline V gene has CDR1 MGHRA and CDR2 YSYEKL. V was cut by 7 bases and J by 2 bases, with 11 bases left in between. The CDR3 has 13 amino acids. The CDR3 DNA reads TGCGCCAGCACAGGGACCGCAAACACTGAAGCTTTCTTT. This encodes CASTGTANTEAFF.

The rearrangement uses TRBV7-3 and TRBJ2-2; maybe TRBD1 (5 bases). The CDR3 runs to 16 residues. The V gene's germline CDR1 is SGHTA and CDR2 FQGTGA. V lost 2 bases to trimming and J lost 1 base, with 11 bases between them. CDR3 coding DNA: TGTGCCAGCAGCTTATCCTCCCAGGGGAACACCGGGGAGCTGTTTTTT. Translation: CASSLSSQGNTGELFF.

The chain links TRBV7-2 to TRBJ2-1, with TRBD2 identical over 7 bases. V gave up 1 base and J gave up 3 bases; unmatched junction bases: 9. Germline V CDR1 and CDR2: SGHTA, FQGNSA. This CDR3 spans 17 amino acids. Here the CDR3 reads CASSLGPSGDLYNEQFF. The CDR3, as DNA: TGTGCCAGCAGCTTAGGGCCCAGCGGGGACCTCTACAATGAGCAGTTCTTC.

V gene TRBV19 combines with J gene TRBJ2-5; D remains ambiguous. There are 15 residues in the CDR3. V lost 0 bases to trimming and J lost 0 bases, with 8 bases between them. CDR1 is LNHDA, CDR2 SQIVND, per germline (reference sequence). The CDR3 reads CASSIDSKYQETQYF. The CDR3 region has the DNA TGTGCCAGTAGTATAGATAGCAAGTACCAAGAGACCCAGTACTTC.

The rearrangement uses TRBV19 and TRBJ2-2; TRBD1 matches 9 bases. This CDR3 has 15 amino acids. Per the germline V gene, CDR1 is LNHDA and CDR2 is SQIVND (reference sequence). V dropped 5 bases and J dropped 5; count of bases not matched to a gene: 6. CDR3 nucleotide sequence: TGTGCCAGTAGTTCCGGGACAGGGCAGACCGGGGAGCTGTTTTTT. Translation gives CASSSGTGQTGELFF.

The sample holds one count of this clone. The chain's CDR3 is CASSFRTDNTGELFF. CDR3 nucleotides: TGCGCCAGCAGCTTTAGGACAGATAACACCGGGGAGCTGTTTTTT. This chain joins TRBV5-1 and TRBJ2-2; TRBD1 is a possible D gene (6 bases). The CDR3 length is 15 residues. With 2 bases removed from V and 2 bases from J, the gap between germline ends came to 10 bases. The germline CDR1 and CDR2 sequences are SGHRS and YFSETQ.

CDR3 bases: TGCAGCCTAGGGAACACAGATACGCAGTATTTT. This codes for CSLGNTDTQYF. The chain has TRBV20-1 and TRBJ2-3, with D hard to call. CDR1 is DFQATT, CDR2 SNEGSKA, per germline (reference sequence). The length of the CDR3 is 11 residues.

This chain joins TRBV7-2 and TRBJ1-4, with D possibly being TRBD1 (5 bases). This CDR3 has 14 residues. Trimming removed 4 bases from V and 3 bases from J, with 9 bases in between. Looked up from germline, CDR1 is SGHTA and CDR2 is FQGNSA. The CDR3 nucleotides are TGTGCCAGCAGCTCGGGGGGAGCTAATGAAAAACTGTTTTTT. Its translation is CASSSGGANEKLFF. The whole variable domain, filled in from reference TRBV7-2 and TRBJ1-4, reads GAGVSQSPSNKVTEKGKDVELRCDPISGHTALYWYRQSLGQGLEFLIYFQGNSAPDKSGLPSDRFSAERTGGSVSTLTIQRTQQEDSAVYLCASSSGGANEKLFFGSGTQLSVL.

This clone was found a few times. This sequence joins TRBV28 and TRBJ1-4; D gene uncertain. CDR1 is MDHEN, CDR2 SYDVKM, per germline. This CDR3 region has 17 residues. Trimming pared 3 bases from V and 7 bases from J, leaving 21 bases between. CDR3 protein: CASSFIFDRVWGEKLFF. CDR3 sequence (DNA): TGTGCCAGCAGTTTCATATTCGATCGGGTTTGGGGTGAAAAACTGTTTTTT.

The chain couples TRBV29-1 to TRBJ2-3, with D maybe TRBD2 (6 bases). Trimming cost V 6 bases and J 2 bases, with 12 bases left between them. The CDR3 has 13 amino acids. Germline CDR1 and CDR2: SQVTM and ANQGSEA. The CDR3 here is CSVPGSPTDTQYF. The CDR3 DNA reads as TGCAGCGTCCCCGGGAGCCCCACAGATACGCAGTATTTT.

CDR3 sequence reads: CASSPSYENTEAFF. The CDR3 nucleotides read TGTGCCAGCAGCCCGTCCTACGAGAACACTGAAGCTTTCTTT. V usage is TRBV3-1 (or the pseudogene TRBV3-2) and J usage is TRBJ1-1; D gene ambiguous. This CDR3 is built from 14 residues. Germline V gene lookup returns CDR1 LGHDT and CDR2 YNNKEL (reference sequence). V lost 4 bases and J 1 base, leaving 10 bases between the germline ends.